This T cell receptor beta chain came from a study of cytomegalovirus exposure and HLA in healthy donors. Study as a whole: Sequencing of 150 million to 200 million T cells in an earlier analysis found around 110 million unique TCR beta sequences. Findings and caveats of the study: Follow-up analysis later connected one missense variant in DCLRE1C with trimming of TCR beta V- and J-genes. Productive status was seen about 90% or about 30% of the time for most TCR beta V segments in an earlier analysis.

Germline lookup yields CDR1 SGHRS and CDR2 YFSETQ. V was clipped by 1 base and J by 0 bases; unmatched bases: 4. This CDR3 has 17 residues. A remark on this clone: The antigen is undetermined. Other DNA sequences in this sample translate to the same CDR3.

Amplification used 60 Vbeta primers and 13 Jbeta primers. Assay: immunoSEQ multiplex PCR; the TCRdb copy retains only in-frame clones and omits some. The table lists roughly 190,000 clones, about 13% of them singletons, with about 8% in the top ten. The specimen was PBMCs. The clonotype originates from a man aged 45-60 years in good health and CMV-seropositive. The V gene is TRBV5-1, the J gene TRBJ1-1; 12 bases agree with TRBD1. CDR3 bases: TGCGCCAGCAGCTTGAAAGGGACAGGGGGCTTGAACACTGAAGCTTTCTTT. It yields the protein CASSLKGTGGLNTEAFF.